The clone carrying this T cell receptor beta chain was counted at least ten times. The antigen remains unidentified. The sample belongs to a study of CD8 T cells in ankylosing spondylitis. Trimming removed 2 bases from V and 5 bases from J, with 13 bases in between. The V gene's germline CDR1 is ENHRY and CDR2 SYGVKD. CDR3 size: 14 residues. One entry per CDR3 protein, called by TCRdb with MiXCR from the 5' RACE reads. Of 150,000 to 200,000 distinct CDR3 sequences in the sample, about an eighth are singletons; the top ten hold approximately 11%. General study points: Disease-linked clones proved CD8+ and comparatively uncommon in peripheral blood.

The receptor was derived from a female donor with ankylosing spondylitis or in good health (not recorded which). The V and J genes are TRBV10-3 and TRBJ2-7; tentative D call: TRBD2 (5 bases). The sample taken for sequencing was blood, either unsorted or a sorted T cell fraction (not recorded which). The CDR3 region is CAISEPSRGNEQYF. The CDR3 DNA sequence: TGTGCCATCAGTGAGCCCTCTAGAGGGAACGAGCAGTACTTC.